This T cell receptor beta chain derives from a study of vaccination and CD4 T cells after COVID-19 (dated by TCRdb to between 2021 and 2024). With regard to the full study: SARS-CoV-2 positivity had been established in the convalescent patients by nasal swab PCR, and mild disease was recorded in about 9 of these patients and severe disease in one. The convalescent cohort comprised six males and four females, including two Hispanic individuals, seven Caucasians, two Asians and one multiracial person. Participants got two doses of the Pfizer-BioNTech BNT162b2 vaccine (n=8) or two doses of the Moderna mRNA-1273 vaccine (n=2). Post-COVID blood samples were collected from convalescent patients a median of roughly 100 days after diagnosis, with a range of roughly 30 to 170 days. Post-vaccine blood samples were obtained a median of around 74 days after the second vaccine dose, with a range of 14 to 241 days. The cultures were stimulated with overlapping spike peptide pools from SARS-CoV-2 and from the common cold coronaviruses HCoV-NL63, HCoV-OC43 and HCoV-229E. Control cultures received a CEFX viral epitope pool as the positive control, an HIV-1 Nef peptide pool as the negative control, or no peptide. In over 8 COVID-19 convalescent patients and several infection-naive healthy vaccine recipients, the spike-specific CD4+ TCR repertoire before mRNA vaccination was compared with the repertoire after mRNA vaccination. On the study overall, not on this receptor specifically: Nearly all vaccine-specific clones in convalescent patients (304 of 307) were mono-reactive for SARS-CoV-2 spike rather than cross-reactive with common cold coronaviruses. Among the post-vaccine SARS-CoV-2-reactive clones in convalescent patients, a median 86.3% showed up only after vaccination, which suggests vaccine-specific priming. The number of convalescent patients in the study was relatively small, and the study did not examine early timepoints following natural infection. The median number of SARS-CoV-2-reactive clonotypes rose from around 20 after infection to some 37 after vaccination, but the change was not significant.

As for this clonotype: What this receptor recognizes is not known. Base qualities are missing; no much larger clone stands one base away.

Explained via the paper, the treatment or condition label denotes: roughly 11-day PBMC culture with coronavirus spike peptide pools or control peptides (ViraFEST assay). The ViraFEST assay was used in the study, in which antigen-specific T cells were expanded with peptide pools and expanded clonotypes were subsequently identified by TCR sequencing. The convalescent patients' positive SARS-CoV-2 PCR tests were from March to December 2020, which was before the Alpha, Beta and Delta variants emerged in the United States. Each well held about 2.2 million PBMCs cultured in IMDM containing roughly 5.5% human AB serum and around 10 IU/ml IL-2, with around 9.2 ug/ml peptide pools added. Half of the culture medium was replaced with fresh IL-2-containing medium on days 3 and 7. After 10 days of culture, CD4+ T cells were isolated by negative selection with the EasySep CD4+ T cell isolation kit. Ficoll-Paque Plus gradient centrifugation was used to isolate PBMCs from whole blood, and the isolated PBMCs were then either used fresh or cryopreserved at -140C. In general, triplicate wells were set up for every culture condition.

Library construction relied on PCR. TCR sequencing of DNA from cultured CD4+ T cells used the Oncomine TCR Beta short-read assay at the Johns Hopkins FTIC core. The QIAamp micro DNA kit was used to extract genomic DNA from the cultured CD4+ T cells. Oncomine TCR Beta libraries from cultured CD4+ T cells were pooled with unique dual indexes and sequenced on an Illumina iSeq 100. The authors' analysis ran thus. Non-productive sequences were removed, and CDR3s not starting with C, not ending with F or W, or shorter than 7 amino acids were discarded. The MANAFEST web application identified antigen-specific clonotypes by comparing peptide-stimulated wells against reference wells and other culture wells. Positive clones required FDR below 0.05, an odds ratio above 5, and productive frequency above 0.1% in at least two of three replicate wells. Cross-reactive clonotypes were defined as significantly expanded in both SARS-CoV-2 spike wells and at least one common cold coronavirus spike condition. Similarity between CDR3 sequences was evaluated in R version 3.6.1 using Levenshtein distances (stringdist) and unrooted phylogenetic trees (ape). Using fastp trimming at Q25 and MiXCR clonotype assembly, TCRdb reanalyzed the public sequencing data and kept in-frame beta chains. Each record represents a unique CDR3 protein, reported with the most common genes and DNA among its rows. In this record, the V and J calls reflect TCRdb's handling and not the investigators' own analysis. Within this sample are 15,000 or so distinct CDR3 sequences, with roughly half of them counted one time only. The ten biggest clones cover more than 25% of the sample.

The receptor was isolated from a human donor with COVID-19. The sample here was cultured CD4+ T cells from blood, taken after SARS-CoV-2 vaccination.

Read as DNA, the sequence is TGCGCCAGCAGCTCCAAATCGGCAGGAAACAATGAGCAGTTCTTC. Translated, this is CASSSKSAGNNEQFF. This chain is built from TRBV5-1 and TRBJ2-1; the D segment cannot be called with confidence. The CDR3 measures 15 amino acids from cysteine to phenylalanine. Here the CDR3 DNA is all that survives: 45 bases in frame from base 1. Relative to germline, V is 3 bases shorter and J is 5 bases shorter, with 15 bases between their ends. CDR1 and CDR2 are read off the germline V gene as SGHRS and YFSETQ. With all but the CDR3 taken from the reference TRBV5-1 and TRBJ2-1 genes, the full variable domain is: KAGVTQTPRYLIKTRGQQVTLSCSPISGHRSVSWYQQTPGQGLQFLFEYFSETQRNKGNFPGRFSGRQFSNSRSEMNVSTLELGDSALYLCASSSKSAGNNEQFFGPGTRLTVL.